Reported below is one T cell receptor beta chain. The antigen is undetermined. The germline CDR1 and CDR2 sequences are MNHEY and SMNVEV (reference sequence). This CDR3 is built from 12 residues. Trimming took off 6 bases at V and 4 bases at J, with 7 bases between the two ends. TCR beta CDR3 regions were amplified from RNA transcripts. Using the HTBI primer set, a first-round RT-PCR was run on the TCR CDR3. One entry per CDR3 protein results from TCRdb running MiXCR on the multiplex PCR reads. The sample lists under 450,000 distinct CDR3 sequences, roughly 13% seen once, with around 20% in the top ten. The data are from a study of T cells in Graves' hyperthyroidism and ophthalmopathy. General study points: Most clonotypes expanded in thyroid above 0.001 were likewise present in blood.

The sequence derives from a man between 25 and 39 years old with Graves' hyperthyroidism that later progressed to Graves' ophthalmopathy. V gene TRBV27 combines with J gene TRBJ1-3; D gene uncertain. Sequencing was carried out using blood. The CDR3 nucleotides read TGTGCCAGCAGGGGAGGAGGAAACACCATATATTTT. Translated, it gives CASRGGGNTIYF.